Below are 11 T cell receptor beta chains sequenced from a single sample in a study of cytomegalovirus exposure and HLA in healthy donors. It was with 60 Vbeta and 13 Jbeta primers that the PCR ran. Measured with immunoSEQ multiplex PCR; TCRdb has only the in-frame clones, and not every one. This repertoire includes about 160,000 clones. Sequenced sample: PBMCs. The receptors were sampled from a man younger than 45 in good health and CMV-seronegative.

The chain couples TRBV28 to TRBJ1-1, with D unclear. CDR3 length: 13 residues. V lost 1 base, J lost 8 bases, and 11 bases lay in between. Germline CDR1 reads MDHEN; CDR2 reads SYDVKM. The CDR3 DNA sequence: TGTGCCAGCAGTTTATCGACGGGCGGGGAAGCTTTCTTT. Protein: CASSLSTGGEAFF.

The rearrangement links TRBV5-1 to TRBJ2-1; possible D gene TRBD2, 7 bases. The length of the CDR3 is 15 residues. V lost 4 bases and J lost 8, with 19 bases in between. CDR1 SGHRS and CDR2 YFSETQ come from the germline V gene. The CDR3 reads CASSPRGGGSDEQFF. CDR3 bases: TGCGCCAGCAGCCCGAGGGGGGGAGGTAGCGATGAGCAGTTCTTC.

The V gene is TRBV15, the J gene TRBJ1-5; tentative D call: TRBD1 (6 bases). Germline lookup yields CDR1 LNHNV and CDR2 YYDKDF (reference sequence). The CDR3 spans 15 residues. Deletions cut 3 bases from V and 2 bases from J, with 11 bases between. The CDR3 region has the DNA TGTGCCACCAGCAGGGGACACACTGGCAATCAGCCCCAGCATTTT. This translates into CATSRGHTGNQPQHF.

The chain recombines TRBV27 with TRBJ1-1; no definite D call. V was cut by 2 bases and J by 3 bases, with 7 bases left in between. CDR3 length: 13 residues. Germline CDR1 is MNHEY and CDR2 is SMNVEV (reference sequence). The CDR3 DNA sequence: TGTGCCAGCAGTTTAGAGGGTCACACTGAAGCTTTCTTT. Protein sequence: CASSLEGHTEAFF.

This chain uses TRBV5-1 with TRBJ2-7, with D possibly matching TRBD1 (6 bases). This CDR3 has 12 residues. V gave up 1 base and J gave up 6 bases, with 8 bases separating them. Germline V lookup: CDR1 SGHRS, CDR2 YFSETQ. CDR3 protein: CASSLQGPEQYF. The CDR3 DNA reads TGCGCCAGCAGCTTGCAGGGGCCCGAGCAGTACTTC.

This chain connects TRBV5-4 to TRBJ2-7; 7 bases align to TRBD1. With 4 bases clipped from V and 5 bases from J, the junction kept 9 bases outside the gene matches. This CDR3 contains 14 residues. Germline CDR1 reads SGHNT; CDR2 reads YYREEE (reference sequence). In DNA form, the CDR3 reads TGTGCCAGCAGCCAAAACGCAGGGGGAGACGAGCAGTACTTC. Amino acid sequence: CASSQNAGGDEQYF.

The chain has TRBV19 and TRBJ2-1; TRBD2 agrees at 9 bases. The CDR3 length is 14 residues. The ends lost 9 bases at V and 7 bases at J; junction bases unmatched: 10. Germline lookup yields CDR1 LNHDA and CDR2 SQIVND (reference sequence). The CDR3 DNA follows: TGTGCCAGCAACCTAGCGGGAAAAGGAAATGAGCAGTTCTTC. Protein product: CASNLAGKGNEQFF.

The V call is TRBV7-8, the J call TRBJ2-2, with D possibly being TRBD1 (6 bases). V lost 5 bases, J lost 5 bases, and 12 bases lay in between. The germline CDR1 and CDR2 sequences are SGHVS and FQNEAQ. The CDR3 runs to 14 residues. The CDR3 spells CASSEHRVTGELFF. The CDR3 region has the DNA TGTGCCAGCAGCGAGCACAGGGTGACCGGGGAGCTGTTTTTT.

This chain connects TRBV28 to TRBJ2-1, with 8 bases identical to TRBD1. The CDR3 contains 13 residues. The ends lost 10 bases at V and 3 bases at J; junction bases unmatched: 5. Germline CDR1 is MDHEN and CDR2 is SYDVKM. The CDR3 nucleotides are TGTGCCACCAGGGGGCTGAACTACAATGAGCAGTTCTTC. Amino acid sequence: CATRGLNYNEQFF.

V is TRBV7-6 and J is TRBJ2-7, with 14 nucleotides matching TRBD2. V dropped 5 bases and J dropped 5; count of bases not matched to a gene: 8. Per the germline V gene, CDR1 is SGHVS and CDR2 is FNYEAQ. The CDR3 totals 16 residues. The CDR3 spells CASSPRLAGGKDEQYF. CDR3 nucleotides: TGTGCCAGCAGCCCGAGACTAGCGGGAGGGAAGGACGAGCAGTACTTC.

The chain joins TRBV11-2 to TRBJ2-5; D is possibly TRBD2 (5 bases). Germline V gives CDR1 SGHAT, CDR2 FQNNGV. The CDR3 is made up of 16 amino acids. Between the trimmed V and J ends, which lost 3 bases and 5 bases, there was a span of 19 bases. The CDR3 DNA is TGTGCCAGCAGCTTTGGAACGGGAAGATATGAGGAGACCCAGTACTTC. Translation: CASSFGTGRYEETQYF. Complete variable domain (other parts from reference TRBV11-2 and TRBJ2-5): EAGVAQSPRYKIIEKRQSVAFWCNPISGHATLYWYQQILGQGPKLLIQFQNNGVVDDSQLPKDRFSAERLKGVDSTLKIQPAKLEDSAVYLCASSFGTGRYEETQYFGPGTRLLVL.